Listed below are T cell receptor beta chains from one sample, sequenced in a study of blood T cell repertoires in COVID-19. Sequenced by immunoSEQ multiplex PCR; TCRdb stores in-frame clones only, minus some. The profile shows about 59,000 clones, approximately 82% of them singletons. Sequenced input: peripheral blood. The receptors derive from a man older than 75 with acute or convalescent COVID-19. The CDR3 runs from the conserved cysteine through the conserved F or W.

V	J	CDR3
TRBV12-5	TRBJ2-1	CASGNPRLAGVVEQFF
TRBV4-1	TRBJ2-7	CASSHIATGTGGYEQYF
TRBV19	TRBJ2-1	CASSIDPASYNEQFF
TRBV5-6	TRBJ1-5	CASSSTGPGQGNSNQPQHF
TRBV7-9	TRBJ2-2	CASSSGRITGELFF
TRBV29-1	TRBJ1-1	CSVDVLNTEAFF
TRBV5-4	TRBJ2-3	CASSRVRFSDTQYF
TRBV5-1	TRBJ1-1	CASSLILRSGTEAFF
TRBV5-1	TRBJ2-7	CASSLQGAEGYEQYF
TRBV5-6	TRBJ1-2	CASSSPSGGNYGYTF
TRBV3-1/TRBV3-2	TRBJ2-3	CASRKASTDTQYF
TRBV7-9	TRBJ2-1	CASSPLGAGDEQFF
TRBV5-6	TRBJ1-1	CASSKNRGGNTEAFF
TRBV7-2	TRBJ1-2	CASSLEPRGRGYGYTF
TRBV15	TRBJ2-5	CATSRDPRETQYF
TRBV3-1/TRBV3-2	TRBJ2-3	CASSQVPTSGYSYTDTQYF
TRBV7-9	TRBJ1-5	CASSLGVAGNQPQHF
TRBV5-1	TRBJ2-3	CASSSLAGGFSDTQYF
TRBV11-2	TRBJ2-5	CASSTKVGMTGRETQYF
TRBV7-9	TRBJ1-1	CASSFKTGGDTEAFF
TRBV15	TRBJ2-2	CATNNDRGTGELFF
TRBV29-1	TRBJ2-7	CSVVLLYEQYF
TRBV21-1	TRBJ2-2	CASSKALGTGGNTGELFF
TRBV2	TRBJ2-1	CASSEGRQGIDEQFF
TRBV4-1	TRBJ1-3	CASSLGQGNSGNTIYF
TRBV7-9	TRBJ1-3	CASSETGSGNTIYF
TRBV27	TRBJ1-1	CASSLSAGVNEAFF
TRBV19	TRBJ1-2	CASSMGTGGIGYTF
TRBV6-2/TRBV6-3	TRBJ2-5	CASSYVGTSGSETQYF
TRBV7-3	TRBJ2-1	CASSSGTSGRANEQFF
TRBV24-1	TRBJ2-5	CATSDIGLYQETQYF
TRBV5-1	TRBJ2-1	CASSTGQVYNEQFF
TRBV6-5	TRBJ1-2	CATQQGVRYGYTF
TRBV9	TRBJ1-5	CASSVDSRNQPQHF
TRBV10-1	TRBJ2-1	CASSERAGGYNEQFF
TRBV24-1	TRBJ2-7	CATSDLANEQYF